This is a list of T cell receptor beta chains from one sample in a study of blood T cell repertoires in COVID-19. Clones were sequenced by immunoSEQ multiplex PCR, and TCRdb holds only the in-frame ones, with some missing. The sample gives about 180,000 clones, approximately 80% of which show up once; roughly 7.1% is in the top ten. Specimen: peripheral blood. The source is a human donor in a cohort sampled during active COVID-19. Both conserved end residues are part of each CDR3. D genes are given only for firm matches. Only part of the rows carry a size: once, few, many, or a class if the clone is expanded.

.	TRBV12-5	.	TRBJ1-5	CASGLEVRGGKIGNQPQHF	TGTGCTAGTGGTTTAGAAGTGAGGGGGGGGAAGATTGGCAATCAGCCCCAGCATTTT
TRBD2	TRBV5-1	once	TRBJ2-1	CASSFAGGPYNEQFF	TGCGCCAGCAGCTTTGCGGGGGGACCCTACAATGAGCAGTTCTTC
.	TRBV19	.	TRBJ1-1	CASSMMGATEAFF	TGTGCCAGTAGTATGATGGGGGCCACTGAAGCTTTCTTT
.	TRBV11-2	.	TRBJ1-1	CASSFSTGMNTEAFF	TGTGCCAGCAGCTTCTCCACAGGGATGAACACTGAAGCTTTCTTT
.	TRBV30	.	TRBJ2-1	CAWSVRGNEQFF	TGTGCCTGGAGTGTAAGAGGAAATGAGCAGTTCTTC
.	TRBV29-1	.	TRBJ1-2	CSAGTGGGYGYTF	TGCAGCGCCGGGACTGGCGGTGGTTATGGCTACACCTTC
TRBD1	TRBV20-1	.	TRBJ1-4	CSASGAGGGEKLFF	TGCAGTGCTAGTGGGGCAGGGGGAGGTGAAAAACTGTTTTTT
.	TRBV2	.	TRBJ1-2	CASSILQGWYGYTF	TGTGCCAGCAGTATCTTGCAGGGATGGTATGGCTACACCTTC
.	TRBV7-8	.	TRBJ1-2	CASSLARNYGYTF	TGTGCCAGCAGCTTAGCACGGAACTATGGCTACACCTTC
.	TRBV4-1	.	TRBJ2-1	CASSLPSTEQFF	TGCGCCAGCAGCCTTCCGTCGACAGAGCAGTTCTTC
TRBD2	TRBV5-6	.	TRBJ2-7	CASSLGLAGGLYEQYF	TGTGCCAGCAGCTTGGGACTAGCGGGGGGGCTCTACGAGCAGTACTTC
TRBD1	TRBV7-2	.	TRBJ1-5	CASGQGGTNQPQHF	TGTGCCAGCGGACAGGGGGGAACTAATCAGCCCCAGCATTTT
TRBD2	TRBV6-1	.	TRBJ2-7	CASSEAQAGGLEQYF	TGTGCCAGCAGTGAAGCGCAAGCGGGGGGGCTCGAGCAGTACTTC